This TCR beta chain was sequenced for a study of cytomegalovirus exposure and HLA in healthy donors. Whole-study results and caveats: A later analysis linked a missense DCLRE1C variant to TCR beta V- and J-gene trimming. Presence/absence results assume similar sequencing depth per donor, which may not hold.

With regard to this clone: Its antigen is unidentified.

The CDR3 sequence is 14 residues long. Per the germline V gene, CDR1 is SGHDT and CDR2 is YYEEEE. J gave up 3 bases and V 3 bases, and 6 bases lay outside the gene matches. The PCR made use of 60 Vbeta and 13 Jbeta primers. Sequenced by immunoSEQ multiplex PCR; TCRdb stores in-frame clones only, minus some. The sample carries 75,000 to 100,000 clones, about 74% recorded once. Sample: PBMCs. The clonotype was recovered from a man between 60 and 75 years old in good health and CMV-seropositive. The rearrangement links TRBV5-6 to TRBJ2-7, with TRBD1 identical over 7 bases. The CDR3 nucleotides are TGTGCCAGCAGCTCGGTCCAGGGGGACTACGAGCAGTACTTC. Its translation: CASSSVQGDYEQYF.